The rows below give T cell receptor beta chains drawn from one sample of a study of T-cell reconstitution after alpha-beta-depleted transplantation in children. TCRdb re-analysed the PCR reads in MiXCR, keeping a single row per CDR3 protein. The table lists hundreds of thousands of distinct CDR3 sequences, over 10% of them singletons. The specimen was PBMCs, collected before TCRalphabeta/CD19-depleted stem cell transplant. The receptors here all came from a girl aged 2 to 9 with congenital amegakaryocytic thrombocytopenia, due to receive a stem cell transplant. Each CDR3 is given with its conserved first and last residue. Fields, in order: J gene, V gene, CDR3 protein.

J gene: TRBJ1-5; V gene: TRBV12-3/TRBV12-4; CDR3 protein: CASSIPVGPQHF
J gene: TRBJ2-1; V gene: TRBV3-1; CDR3 protein: CASSPMGFSYNEQFF
J gene: TRBJ2-5; V gene: TRBV7-9; CDR3 protein: CASSQDRGQQETQYF
J gene: TRBJ1-1; V gene: TRBV29-1; CDR3 protein: CSARGNREDTEAFF
J gene: TRBJ2-7; V gene: TRBV20-1; CDR3 protein: CSAVRDYGYEQYF
J gene: TRBJ2-5; V gene: TRBV2; CDR3 protein: CASVRSQETQYF
J gene: TRBJ2-7; V gene: TRBV7-6; CDR3 protein: CASSLNDYEQYF
J gene: TRBJ1-1; V gene: TRBV20-1; CDR3 protein: CSAVINTEAFF
J gene: TRBJ2-5; V gene: TRBV4-2; CDR3 protein: CASSRLIRETQYF
J gene: TRBJ2-1; V gene: TRBV29-1; CDR3 protein: CSVLATRLYNEQFF
J gene: TRBJ2-1; V gene: TRBV6-2/TRBV6-3; CDR3 protein: CASTSGLAGVYEQFF
J gene: TRBJ2-3; V gene: TRBV5-1; CDR3 protein: CASSSRWDSGSRVQYF
J gene: TRBJ2-6; V gene: TRBV5-1; CDR3 protein: CASNPNGGANVLTF
J gene: TRBJ1-1; V gene: TRBV5-5; CDR3 protein: CASSSPTGVTEAFF
J gene: TRBJ2-3; V gene: TRBV2; CDR3 protein: CASIRSLSTDTQYF
J gene: TRBJ2-1; V gene: TRBV7-2; CDR3 protein: CASSLLGGGEQFF
J gene: TRBJ1-1; V gene: TRBV5-1; CDR3 protein: CASSLLTTYGGTEAFF
J gene: TRBJ2-5; V gene: TRBV20-1; CDR3 protein: CSASPGQVGGAQYF
J gene: TRBJ2-1; V gene: TRBV10-3; CDR3 protein: CAISGTASGRNEQFF
J gene: TRBJ2-1; V gene: TRBV12-5; CDR3 protein: CASAESDSYNEQFF
J gene: TRBJ2-7; V gene: TRBV5-6; CDR3 protein: CASSLVLINEQYF
J gene: TRBJ2-1; V gene: TRBV27; CDR3 protein: CASSFIAAGGPSNDEQFF
J gene: TRBJ2-1; V gene: TRBV20-1; CDR3 protein: CSALLVQYNEQFF
J gene: TRBJ1-5; V gene: TRBV28; CDR3 protein: CASSPRLSQPQHF
J gene: TRBJ2-1; V gene: TRBV20-1; CDR3 protein: CSAGGTSGLGMDHTEQFF
J gene: TRBJ2-7; V gene: TRBV27; CDR3 protein: CASSKLTRSSYEQYF
J gene: TRBJ2-1; V gene: TRBV6-1; CDR3 protein: CASSENADRVRFYVYNEQFF
J gene: TRBJ2-7; V gene: TRBV4-1; CDR3 protein: CASSRDWASYEQYF
J gene: TRBJ1-4; V gene: TRBV15; CDR3 protein: CATSSRLGEKLFF
J gene: TRBJ2-3; V gene: TRBV7-8; CDR3 protein: CASSPPVASMFVTQYF
J gene: TRBJ2-5; V gene: TRBV9; CDR3 protein: CASSVGRPPGETQYF
J gene: TRBJ2-1; V gene: TRBV7-9; CDR3 protein: CAMTLNKAGVRNEQFF
J gene: TRBJ1-5; V gene: TRBV12-3/TRBV12-4; CDR3 protein: CASSQAGLVQPQHF
J gene: TRBJ1-1; V gene: TRBV20-1; CDR3 protein: CSAPRGNTEAFF
J gene: TRBJ2-7; V gene: TRBV13; CDR3 protein: CASRRAGTSYEQYF
J gene: TRBJ2-1; V gene: TRBV2; CDR3 protein: CASNAEGNEQFF
J gene: TRBJ2-7; V gene: TRBV3-1; CDR3 protein: CASSQVYGLAREQYF
J gene: TRBJ1-2; V gene: TRBV6-1; CDR3 protein: CATTDGNYGYTF
J gene: TRBJ2-1; V gene: TRBV6-4; CDR3 protein: CASTFSAGQGISGSGFPEQFF
J gene: TRBJ2-7; V gene: TRBV21-1; CDR3 protein: CASSKSVRREQYF
J gene: TRBJ2-4; V gene: TRBV7-2; CDR3 protein: CASSPSKWGAKNIQYF
J gene: TRBJ2-1; V gene: TRBV20-1; CDR3 protein: CSARDGRRNPYNEQFF
J gene: TRBJ1-6; V gene: TRBV7-9; CDR3 protein: CASSWDRVTYNSPLHF
J gene: TRBJ2-7; V gene: TRBV4-1; CDR3 protein: CASSHLRGFQYEQYF
J gene: TRBJ1-5; V gene: TRBV19; CDR3 protein: CASTAQISSNQPQHF
J gene: TRBJ2-5; V gene: TRBV18; CDR3 protein: CASSPPGRTFQETQYF
J gene: TRBJ2-3; V gene: TRBV12-5; CDR3 protein: CASGLSNPTSGRDWTDTQYF
J gene: TRBJ2-2; V gene: TRBV20-1; CDR3 protein: CSAFFPGTGHRSPGGLFF
J gene: TRBJ2-4; V gene: TRBV4-1; CDR3 protein: CASSQAPGNIQYF
J gene: TRBJ2-5; V gene: TRBV7-2; CDR3 protein: CASSFQTSPQGETQYF
J gene: TRBJ2-7; V gene: TRBV27; CDR3 protein: CASSFQGAHEQYF
J gene: TRBJ2-1; V gene: TRBV7-9; CDR3 protein: CASSPDSGEQFF
J gene: TRBJ2-3; V gene: TRBV20-1; CDR3 protein: CSARDRPDTQYF
J gene: TRBJ2-2; V gene: TRBV20-1; CDR3 protein: CSASSGTGGTGELFF
J gene: TRBJ1-1; V gene: TRBV15; CDR3 protein: CATSKPGRSTEAFF
J gene: TRBJ1-2; V gene: TRBV30; CDR3 protein: CALDRGVMGYTF
J gene: TRBJ2-2; V gene: TRBV27; CDR3 protein: CASSLGSNTGELFF